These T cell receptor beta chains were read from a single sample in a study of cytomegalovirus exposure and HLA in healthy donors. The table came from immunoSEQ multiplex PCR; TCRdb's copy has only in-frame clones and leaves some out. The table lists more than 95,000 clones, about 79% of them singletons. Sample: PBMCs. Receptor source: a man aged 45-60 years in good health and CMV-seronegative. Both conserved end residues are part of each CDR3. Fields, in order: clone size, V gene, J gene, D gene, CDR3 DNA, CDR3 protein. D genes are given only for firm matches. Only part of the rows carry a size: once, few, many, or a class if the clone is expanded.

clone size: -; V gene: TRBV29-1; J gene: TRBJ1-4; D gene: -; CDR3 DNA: TGCAGCGTCGCCGACAGGGAAAAACTGTTTTTT; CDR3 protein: CSVADREKLFF
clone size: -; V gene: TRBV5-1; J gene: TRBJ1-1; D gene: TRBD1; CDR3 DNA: TGCGCCAGCAGACAAGCTCCGGGACAGGGGTTCTCTGAAGCTTTCTTT; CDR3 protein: CASRQAPGQGFSEAFF
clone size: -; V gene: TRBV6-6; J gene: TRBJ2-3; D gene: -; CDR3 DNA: TGTGCCAGCAGTTGGGTGGACACGTCGTGGACAGATACGCAGTATTTT; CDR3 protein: CASSWVDTSWTDTQYF
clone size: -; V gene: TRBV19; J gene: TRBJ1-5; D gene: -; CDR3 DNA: TGTGCCAGTAGTATAGATCCCCTAATCGAGCCCCAGCATTTT; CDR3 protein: CASSIDPLIEPQHF
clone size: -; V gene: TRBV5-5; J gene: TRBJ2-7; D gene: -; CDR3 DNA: TGTGCCAGCAGTTCCCACAGGGACCTAGAAACCTACGAGCAGTACTTC; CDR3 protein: CASSSHRDLETYEQYF
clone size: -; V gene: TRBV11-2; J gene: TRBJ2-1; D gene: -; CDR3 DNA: TGTGCCAGCAGCTTAGCAGGGTCCTACAATGAGCAGTTCTTC; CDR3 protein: CASSLAGSYNEQFF
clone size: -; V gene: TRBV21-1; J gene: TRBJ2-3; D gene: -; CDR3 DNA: TGTGCCAGCAGCAAAGACGATGTGCGGGGAGGGACAGATACGCAGTATTTT; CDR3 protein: CASSKDDVRGGTDTQYF
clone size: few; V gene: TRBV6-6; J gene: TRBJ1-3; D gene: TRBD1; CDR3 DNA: TGTGCCAGCAGCTGGGACAGACCTCACTCTGGAAACACCATATATTTT; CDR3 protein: CASSWDRPHSGNTIYF
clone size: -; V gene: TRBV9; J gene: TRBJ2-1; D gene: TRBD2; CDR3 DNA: TGTGCCAGCAGCGTAACCGGGACTAGCTTCAATGAGCAGTTCTTC; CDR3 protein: CASSVTGTSFNEQFF
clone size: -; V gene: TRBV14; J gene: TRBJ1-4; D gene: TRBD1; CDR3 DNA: TGTGCCAGCAGGCACCATTCCGACAGGGGGAGGAATCGTAATGAAAAACTGTTTTTT; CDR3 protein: CASRHHSDRGRNRNEKLFF
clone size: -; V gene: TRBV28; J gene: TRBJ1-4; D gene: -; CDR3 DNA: TGTGCCAGCACCACCCTACGGGGGGCGCAGGAAAAACTGTTTTTT; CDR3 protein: CASTTLRGAQEKLFF
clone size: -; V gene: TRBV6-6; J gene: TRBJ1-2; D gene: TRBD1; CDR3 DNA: TGTGCCAGCAGTGAGAACAGGGGCTATGGCTACACCTTC; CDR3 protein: CASSENRGYGYTF
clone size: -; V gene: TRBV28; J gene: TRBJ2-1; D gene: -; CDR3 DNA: TGTGCCAGCGGCTGGACAGACTACAATGAGCAGTTCTTC; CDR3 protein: CASGWTDYNEQFF
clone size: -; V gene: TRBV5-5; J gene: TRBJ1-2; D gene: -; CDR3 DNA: TGTGCCAGCAGCTTGGCAGGGGACTATGGCTACACCTTC; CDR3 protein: CASSLAGDYGYTF
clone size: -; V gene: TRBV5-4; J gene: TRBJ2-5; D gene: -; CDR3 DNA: TGTGCCAGCCGCCCTTGGGGCATGTTACAAGAGACCCAGTACTTC; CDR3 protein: CASRPWGMLQETQYF
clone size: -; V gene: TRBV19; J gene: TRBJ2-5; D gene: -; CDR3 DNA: TGTGCCAGTAGTATCTTACTAGGGAAGACCCAGTACTTC; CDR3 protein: CASSILLGKTQYF
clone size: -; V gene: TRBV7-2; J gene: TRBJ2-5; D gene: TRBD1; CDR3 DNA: TGTGCCAGCAGCTCCCCGGGACAGACGGCCCAGTACTTC; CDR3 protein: CASSSPGQTAQYF
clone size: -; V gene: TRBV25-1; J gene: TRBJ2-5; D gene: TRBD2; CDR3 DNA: TGTGCCAGCACCCAATCGGGGCTAGCGGGGCTGACCCAGTACTTC; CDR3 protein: CASTQSGLAGLTQYF
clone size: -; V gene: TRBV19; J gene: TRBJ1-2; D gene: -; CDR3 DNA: TGTGCCACCACGGTATCCCCAGGGAGGGGGGTCTATGGCTACACCTTC; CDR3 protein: CATTVSPGRGVYGYTF
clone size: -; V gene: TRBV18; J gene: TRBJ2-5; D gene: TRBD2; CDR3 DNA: TGTGCCAGCTCAACTCTAGCGGGGGCCAGAGAGACCCAGTACTTC; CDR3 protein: CASSTLAGARETQYF
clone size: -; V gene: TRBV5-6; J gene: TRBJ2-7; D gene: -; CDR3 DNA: TGTGCCAGCAGCTTGGTATTCCAGGGGGGCTACGAGCAGTACTTC; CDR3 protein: CASSLVFQGGYEQYF
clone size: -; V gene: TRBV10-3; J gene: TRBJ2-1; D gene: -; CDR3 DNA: TGTGCCATCAACTCCCGTGGGGAGAATGAGCAGTTCTTC; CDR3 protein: CAINSRGENEQFF
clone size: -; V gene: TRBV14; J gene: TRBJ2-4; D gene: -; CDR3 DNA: TGTGCCAGCAGCCAGGCCGGGGCCTGGCGGGGACAGTACTTC; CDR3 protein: CASSQAGAWRGQYF
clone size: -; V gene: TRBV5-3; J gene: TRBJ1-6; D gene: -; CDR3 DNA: TGTGCCAGAAGCTTGCCGGGAGGAAATTCACCCCTCCACTTT; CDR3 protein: CARSLPGGNSPLHF
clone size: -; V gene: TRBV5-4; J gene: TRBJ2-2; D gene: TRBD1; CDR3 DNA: TGTGCCAGCAGCTTGGGGCAGGGGGACACCGGGGAGCTGTTTTTT; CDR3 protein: CASSLGQGDTGELFF
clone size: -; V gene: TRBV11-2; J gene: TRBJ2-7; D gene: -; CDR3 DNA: TGTGCCAGCAGCACCCAGGTGGTGATGCACGAGCAGTACTTC; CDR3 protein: CASSTQVVMHEQYF
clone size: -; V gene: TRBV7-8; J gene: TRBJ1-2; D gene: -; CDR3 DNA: TGTGCCAGCAGCTCCCGACTCTATGGCTACACCTTC; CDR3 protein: CASSSRLYGYTF
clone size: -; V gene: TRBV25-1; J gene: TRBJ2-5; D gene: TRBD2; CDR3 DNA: TGTGCCACGGACGGGGGGTTGGTCCAGTACTTC; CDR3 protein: CATDGGLVQYF
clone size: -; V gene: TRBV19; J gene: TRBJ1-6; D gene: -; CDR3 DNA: TGTGCCAGTAGTATAGGGGTGGGGGCTGCTTCACCCCTCCACTTT; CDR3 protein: CASSIGVGAASPLHF
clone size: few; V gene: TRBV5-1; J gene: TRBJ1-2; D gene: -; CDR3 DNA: TGCGCCAGCAGCTTGCAAGGACAGAACTATGGCTACACCTTC; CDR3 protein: CASSLQGQNYGYTF
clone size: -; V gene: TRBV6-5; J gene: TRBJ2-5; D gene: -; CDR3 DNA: TGTGCCAGCAGTCGATCGAGGGGAGGAGGAGAGACCCAGTACTTC; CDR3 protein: CASSRSRGGGETQYF
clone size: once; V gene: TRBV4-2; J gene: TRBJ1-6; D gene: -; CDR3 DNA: TGTGCCAGCAGCCGCGGGATGGGTTCACCCCTCCACTTT; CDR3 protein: CASSRGMGSPLHF
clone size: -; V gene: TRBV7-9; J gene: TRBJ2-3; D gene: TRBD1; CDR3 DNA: TGTGCCAGCAGCACAGGGGCAGATACGCAGTATTTT; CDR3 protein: CASSTGADTQYF
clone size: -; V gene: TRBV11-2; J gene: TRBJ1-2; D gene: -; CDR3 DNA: TGTGCCAGCAGCTTAGATAATACTGAGAATGGCTACACCTTC; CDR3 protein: CASSLDNTENGYTF
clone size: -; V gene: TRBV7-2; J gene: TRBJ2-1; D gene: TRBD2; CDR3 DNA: TGTGCCAGCAGCTTAGTCTGGAGACTAGCGGCAAATGAGCAGTTCTTC; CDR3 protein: CASSLVWRLAANEQFF
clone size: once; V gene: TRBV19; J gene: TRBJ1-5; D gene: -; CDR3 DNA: TGTGCCAGTAGTATAGTCGGAGATAGCAATCAGCCCCAGCATTTT; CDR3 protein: CASSIVGDSNQPQHF
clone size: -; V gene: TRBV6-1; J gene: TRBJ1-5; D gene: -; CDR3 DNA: TGTGCCAGCACAGGGATTAGCAATCAGCCCCAGCATTTT; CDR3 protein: CASTGISNQPQHF
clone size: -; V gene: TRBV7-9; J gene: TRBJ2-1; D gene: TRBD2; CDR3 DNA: TGTTCCAGCAGCTCCCCTCGGTTTAGCGGGGGGTCATTTGAGCAGTTCTTC; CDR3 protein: CSSSSPRFSGGSFEQFF
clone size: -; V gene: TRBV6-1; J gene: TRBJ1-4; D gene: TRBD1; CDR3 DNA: TGTGCCAGCGGGGGGACAGTGAGTGTGAAACTGTTTTTT; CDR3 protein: CASGGTVSVKLFF
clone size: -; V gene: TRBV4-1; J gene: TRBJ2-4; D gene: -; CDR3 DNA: TGCGCCAGCAGCCAAGATGAGGAGCTAGTCCTAGCCAAAAACATTCAGTACTTC; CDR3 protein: CASSQDEELVLAKNIQYF
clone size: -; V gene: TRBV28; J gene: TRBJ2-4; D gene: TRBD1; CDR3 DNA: TGTGCCAGCAGTTTGACAGGGGCCAAAAACATTCAGTACTTC; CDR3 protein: CASSLTGAKNIQYF
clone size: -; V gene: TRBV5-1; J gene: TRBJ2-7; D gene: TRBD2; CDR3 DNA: TGCGCCAGCAGCACGGGCCCTGCGGGGGGTTTCTACGAGCAGTACTTC; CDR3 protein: CASSTGPAGGFYEQYF
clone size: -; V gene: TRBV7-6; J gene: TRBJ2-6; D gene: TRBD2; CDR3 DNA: TGTGCCAGCACCCCGCTGACTAGCGGGGGGACTGGGGCCAACGTCCTGACTTTC; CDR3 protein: CASTPLTSGGTGANVLTF
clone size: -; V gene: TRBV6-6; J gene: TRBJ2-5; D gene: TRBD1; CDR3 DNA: TGTGCCAGCAGTTACGCGCGACAGGGGGCAGAGACCCAGTACTTC; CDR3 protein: CASSYARQGAETQYF
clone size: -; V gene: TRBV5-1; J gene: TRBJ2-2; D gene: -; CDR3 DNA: TGCGCCAGCAGCTCCGGAAACCGGGACATATTCACCGGGGAGCTGTTTTTT; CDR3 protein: CASSSGNRDIFTGELFF
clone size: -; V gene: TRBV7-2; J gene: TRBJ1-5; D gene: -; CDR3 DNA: TGTGCCAGCAGCGACTTCGGCGGGGGTTCCAGTCAGCCCCAGCATTTT; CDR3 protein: CASSDFGGGSSQPQHF
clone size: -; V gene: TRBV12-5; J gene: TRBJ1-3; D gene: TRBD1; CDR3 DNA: TGTGCTAGTGGTTTGGAGACAGGGTCTGGAAACACCATATATTTT; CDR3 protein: CASGLETGSGNTIYF
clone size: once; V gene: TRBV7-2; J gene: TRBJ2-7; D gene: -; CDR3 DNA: TGTGCCAGCAGCTCCTATCCTAGCTCCTACGAGCAGTACTTC; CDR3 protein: CASSSYPSSYEQYF
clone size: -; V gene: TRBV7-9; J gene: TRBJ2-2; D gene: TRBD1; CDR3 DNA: TGTGCCAGCAGCCGACTGACAGGGGGTTACACCGGGGAGCTGTTTTTT; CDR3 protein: CASSRLTGGYTGELFF
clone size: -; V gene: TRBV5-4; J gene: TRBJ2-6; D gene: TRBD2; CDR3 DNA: TGTGCCAGCAGCTTGTCGATCAGCGGGGGTAGCTCTGGGGCCAACGTCCTGACTTTC; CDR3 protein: CASSLSISGGSSGANVLTF
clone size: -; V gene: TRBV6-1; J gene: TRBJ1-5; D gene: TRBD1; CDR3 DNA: TGTGCCAGCAGTGGAGGAACAGGGGGTAGAAATCAGCCCCAGCATTTT; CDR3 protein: CASSGGTGGRNQPQHF
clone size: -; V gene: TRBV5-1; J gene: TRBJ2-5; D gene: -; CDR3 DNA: TGCGCCAGCCGCGGAGAGACCCAGTACTTC; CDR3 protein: CASRGETQYF
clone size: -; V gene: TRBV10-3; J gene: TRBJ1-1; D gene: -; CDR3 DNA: TGTGCCATCAGTGAGTCGAGGACAGCCGCCCGTGAAGCTTTCTTT; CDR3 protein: CAISESRTAAREAFF
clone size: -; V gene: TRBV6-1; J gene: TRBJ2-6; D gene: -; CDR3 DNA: TGTGCCAGCAGTGAAGAACAGGGATCTGGGGCCAACGTCCTGACTTTC; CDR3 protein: CASSEEQGSGANVLTF
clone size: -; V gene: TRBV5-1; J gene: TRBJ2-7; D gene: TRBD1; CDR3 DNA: TGCGCCAGCAGCTTGGGCCAGGGGGCAAAGTACGAGCAGTACTTC; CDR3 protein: CASSLGQGAKYEQYF
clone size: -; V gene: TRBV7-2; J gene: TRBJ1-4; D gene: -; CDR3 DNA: TGTGCCAGCAGCCCCCCTGGAGTGTCGGCTGCTAATGAAAAACTGTTTTTT; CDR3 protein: CASSPPGVSAANEKLFF
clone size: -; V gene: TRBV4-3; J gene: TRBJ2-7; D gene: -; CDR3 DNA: TGCGCCAGCAGCCAAGCCCCCGGTGCCTACGAGCAGTACTTC; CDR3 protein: CASSQAPGAYEQYF
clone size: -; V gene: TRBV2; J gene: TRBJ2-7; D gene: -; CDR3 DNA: TGTGCCAGCAGTGATAAGCGGCTAGACTACGAGCAGTACTTC; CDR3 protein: CASSDKRLDYEQYF
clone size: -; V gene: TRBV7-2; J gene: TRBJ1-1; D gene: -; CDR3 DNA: TGTGCCAGCAGCTTAACCGGCGGGAGTGCTTTCTTT; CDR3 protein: CASSLTGGSAFF